This T cell receptor (beta chain) was recovered during a study of T cell repertoires in cytomegalovirus infection (dated by TCRdb to about 2019). In terms of the full investigation: Recently identified HLA-C-restricted CMV epitopes, whose presentation resists viral immunomodulation, were targeted by peptide stimulations together with well-studied HLA-B-restricted epitopes. Because public TCR beta signatures pointed to carriage of CMV infection together with the matching HLA type, the HLA type of each donor mattered for the analysis. What the work shows at the level of the full study, not this receptor alone: In the ex vivo response, HLA-C-restricted CMV-specific TCR beta clonotypes were dominant, and in two of eight donors the single most frequent clonotype came from this HLA-C-restricted group. In both this cohort and an independent approximately 350-donor cohort, the cumulative frequency of public TCR beta family members distinguished carriers of CMV infection plus the relevant HLA type.

About this clonotype: Its antigen specificity is not known. There are no base qualities to consult, and no much larger clone falls within one base.

Including the terminal cysteine and phenylalanine, the CDR3 comprises 15 residues. CDR3 DNA only is kept here, 45 bases in frame from base 1. The germline V and J ends show losses of 5 bases and 3 bases respectively, and no gene match explains 6 bases of the junction. CDR1 and CDR2 are read off the germline V gene (reference sequence) as SGHNT and YYREEE. The instrument given in TCRdb is Illumina HiSeq 1500. Starting from the raw public reads, TCRdb applied fastp trimming at Q25, assembled clones with MiXCR and retained in-frame beta chains. CDR3 protein duplicates are merged, each entry listing the most common genes and DNA. For this sample the table gives 700,000 to 950,000 distinct CDR3 sequences, of which about 30% were detected only once. Around 12% of the sample is in the top ten clones. The label giving this sample's treatment or condition can be read as: in vitro stimulation with specific CMV peptide epitopes to enrich CMV-specific T cells.

The chain employs TRBV5-4 and TRBJ2-7; TRBD2 agrees with 12 junctional bases. This TCR was sampled from a human donor in good health (CMV status not recorded). Some clones in this sample may be carry-over from other donors' samples. Here the sequenced sample was cultured CD8+ T cells from PBMCs, taken from culture after CMV antigen stimulation. The CDR3 reads CASSSETSGGYEQYF. The nucleotides are TGTGCCAGCAGTTCCGAGACTAGCGGGGGCTACGAGCAGTACTTC.